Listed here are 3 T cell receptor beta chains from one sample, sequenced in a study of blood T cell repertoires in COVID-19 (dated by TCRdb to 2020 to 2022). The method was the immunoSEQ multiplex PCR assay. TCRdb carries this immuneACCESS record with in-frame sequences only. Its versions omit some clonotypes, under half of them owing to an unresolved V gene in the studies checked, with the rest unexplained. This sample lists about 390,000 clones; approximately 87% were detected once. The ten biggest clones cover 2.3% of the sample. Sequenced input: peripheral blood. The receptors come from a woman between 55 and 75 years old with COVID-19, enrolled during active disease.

DNA for the CDR3: TGTGCCAGCCCGATCCCCCCGGGCGAGCAGTACTTC. Translated, it gives CASPIPPGEQYF. The chain carries TRBV27 and TRBJ2-7; no reliable D call. The germline V gene encodes CDR1 MNHEY and CDR2 SMNVEV (reference sequence). V dropped 8 bases and J dropped 6 bases, with 14 bases sitting between them. This CDR3 has 12 amino acids.

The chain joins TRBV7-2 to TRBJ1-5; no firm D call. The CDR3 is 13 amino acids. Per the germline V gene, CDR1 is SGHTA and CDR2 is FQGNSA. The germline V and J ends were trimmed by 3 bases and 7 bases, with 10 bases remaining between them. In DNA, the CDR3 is TGTGCCAGCAGCTTGGGTCAGGTCCAGCCCCAGCATTTT. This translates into CASSLGQVQPQHF.

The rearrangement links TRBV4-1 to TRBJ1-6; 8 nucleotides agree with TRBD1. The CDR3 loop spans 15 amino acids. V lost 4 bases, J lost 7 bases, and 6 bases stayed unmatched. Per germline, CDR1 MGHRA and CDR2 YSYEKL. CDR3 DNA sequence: TGCGCCAGCAGCCGGTCGGGACAGGACAATTCACCCCTCCACTTT. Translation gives CASSRSGQDNSPLHF.